This TCR beta chain was obtained from a study of cytomegalovirus exposure and HLA in healthy donors. Study-level points and caveats: Per a prior analysis, the majority of TCR beta V segments were productive roughly 87% or roughly 30% of the time. A later analysis reported that several of the most significant clusters appeared to be linked to common viral pathogens, among them Epstein-Barr virus. Specificity for CMV antigens was confirmed in vitro for a few of the CMV-associated chains.

With regard to this clone: Its antigen is currently unknown.

The CDR3 contains 13 residues. Germline V gene sequence: CDR1 GTSNPN, CDR2 SVGIG (reference sequence). Trimming removed 4 bases at V and 8 bases at J, with 14 bases between. It was with 60 Vbeta and 13 Jbeta primers that the PCR ran. Here immunoSEQ multiplex PCR was the method, and the copy in TCRdb shows in-frame clones only, minus some. Of 170,000 or so clones in the sample, 80% were seen once. Though nominally healthy at sampling, donors likely had unrecorded immune exposures. The chain recombines TRBV30 with TRBJ1-4, with D tentatively TRBD1 (6 bases). The sequence derives from a man between 25 and 39 years old in good health and CMV-seropositive. The sequenced material came from PBMCs. The DNA for the CDR3 is TGTGCCTGGACGCAGGGGAGGGGGGAAAAACTGTTTTTT. Amino acid sequence: CAWTQGRGEKLFF. The complete variable domain, with remaining parts taken from reference TRBV30 and TRBJ1-4, reads SQTIHQWPATLVQPVGSPLSLECTVEGTSNPNLYWYRQAAGRGLQLLFYSVGIGQISSEVPQNLSASRPQDRQFILSSKKLLLSDSGFYLCAWTQGRGEKLFFGSGTQLSVL.